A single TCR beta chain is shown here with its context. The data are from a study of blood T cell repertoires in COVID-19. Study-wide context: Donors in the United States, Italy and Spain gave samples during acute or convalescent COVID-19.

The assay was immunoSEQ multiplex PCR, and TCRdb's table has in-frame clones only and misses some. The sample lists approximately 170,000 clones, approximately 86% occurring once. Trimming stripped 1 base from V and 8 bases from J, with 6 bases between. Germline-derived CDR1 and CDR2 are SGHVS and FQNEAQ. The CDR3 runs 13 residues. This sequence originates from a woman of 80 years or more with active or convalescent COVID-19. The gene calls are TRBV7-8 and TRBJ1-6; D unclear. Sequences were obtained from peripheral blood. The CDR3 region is CASSLGLDSPLHF. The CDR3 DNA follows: TGTGCCAGCAGCTTAGGGCTGGATTCACCCCTCCACTTT. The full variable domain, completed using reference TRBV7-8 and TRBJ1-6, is GAGVSQSPRYKVAKRGQDVALRCDPISGHVSLFWYQQALGQGPEFLTYFQNEAQLDKSGLPSDRFFAERPEGSVSTLKIQRTQQEDSAVYLCASSLGLDSPLHFGNGTRLTVT.